A single sample gave rise to the 18 T cell receptor beta chains below, sequenced in a study of blood T cell repertoires in COVID-19. TCRdb's table, derived via immunoSEQ multiplex PCR, lists solely in-frame clones and lacks some. The sample contains a few hundred thousand clones, 70% to 90% of which appear only once. Input material: peripheral blood. These receptors were obtained from a woman aged 25 to 39 with COVID-19, enrolled during active disease.

The chain links TRBV30 to TRBJ1-6; D remains unclear. The V gene lost 1 base and the J gene lost 8 bases, with 12 bases spanning the gap. Germline lookup yields CDR1 GTSNPN and CDR2 SVGIG (reference sequence). The length of the CDR3 is 14 residues. Here the CDR3 DNA reads TGTGCCTGGAGTGAGAGAATTACAGATTCACCCCTCCACTTT. Translating gives CAWSERITDSPLHF. The full variable domain, with the rest looked up from reference TRBV30 and TRBJ1-6, is SQTIHQWPATLVQPVGSPLSLECTVEGTSNPNLYWYRQAAGRGLQLLFYSVGIGQISSEVPQNLSASRPQDRQFILSSKKLLLSDSGFYLCAWSERITDSPLHFGNGTRLTVT.

This rearrangement joins TRBV27 to TRBJ1-2, with D perhaps TRBD1 (5 bases). The V and J ends lost 6 bases and 3 bases respectively, with 11 bases between them. The germline gives CDR1 MNHEY, CDR2 SMNVEV (reference sequence). This CDR3 comprises 13 residues. The CDR3 spells CASSIDRDYGYTF. CDR3 sequence (DNA): TGTGCCAGCAGCATTGACAGAGACTATGGCTACACCTTC.

V gene TRBV11-3 combines with J gene TRBJ2-7, with D possibly matching TRBD1 (6 bases). The CDR3 runs to 17 residues. The V end lost 1 base, the J end lost 3 bases, and 19 bases lay between the germline ends. The V gene's germline CDR1 is SGHNT and CDR2 YENEEA. The CDR3 protein is CASSLGPQQGGYYEQYF. CDR3 nucleotides: TGTGCCAGCAGCTTAGGGCCCCAACAAGGGGGATACTACGAGCAGTACTTC.

The V and J genes are TRBV2 and TRBJ2-5; 7 bases are shared with TRBD2. V lost 4 bases, J lost 7 bases, and 3 bases stayed unmatched. CDR3 length: 12 amino acids. CDR1 and CDR2 from the germline V gene are SNHLY and FYNNEI. CDR3 nucleotides: TGTGCCAGCAGTGGCGGGAGCGGGACCCAGTACTTC. It is translated as CASSGGSGTQYF.

As for this clone: Other DNA sequences in the sample encode the same CDR3. This chain links TRBV28 with TRBJ1-2; no clear D gene. V lost 4 bases to trimming and J lost 8 bases, with 5 bases between them. Looked up from germline, CDR1 is MDHEN and CDR2 is SYDVKM. This CDR3 is built from 10 residues. The CDR3 DNA sequence: TGTGCCAGCAGTTCGGGGGGCTACACCTTC. Translation: CASSSGGYTF.

The V gene is TRBV5-1, the J gene TRBJ2-1; 11 bases line up with TRBD2. The CDR3 totals 15 residues. The V gene end was trimmed by 7 bases and the J gene end by 4 bases; junction bases not matched to a gene: 7. Germline V CDR1 and CDR2: SGHRS, YFSETQ. In nucleotides, the CDR3 is TGCGCCAGCCGTCCCGGGACTAGCGGATACAATGAGCAGTTCTTC. Amino acids: CASRPGTSGYNEQFF.

The chain uses TRBV10-3 and TRBJ2-7; unclear D gene. This CDR3 spans 13 amino acids. CDR1 and CDR2 (germline): ENHRY, SYGVKD. V was cut by 6 bases and J by 5 bases, with 14 bases left in between. The CDR3 DNA reads as TGTGCCATCAGCCCTGTTGCGAGCCACGAGCAGTACTTC. The encoded protein is CAISPVASHEQYF.

The genes are TRBV5-6 and TRBJ2-7; 8 positions match TRBD2. The germline gives CDR1 SGHDT, CDR2 YYEEEE. J was trimmed by 1 base and V by 4 bases; bases with no gene match: 13. The CDR3 consists of 17 residues. CDR3 loop: CASSKDIAGFGSYEQYF. CDR3 sequence (DNA): TGTGCCAGCAGCAAAGACATAGCGGGATTTGGGTCCTACGAGCAGTACTTC.

This clone appeared a few times. The J gene is TRBJ2-2, the V gene TRBV7-2, with 10 bases that match TRBD2. Trimming took 3 bases from V and 2 from J; bases not matched to a gene: 6. The CDR3 extends over 17 amino acids. CDR1 SGHTA and CDR2 FQGNSA come from the germline V gene. The chain's CDR3 is CASSLVAGGSNTGELFF. CDR3 coding DNA: TGTGCCAGCAGCTTGGTAGCGGGAGGCAGCAACACCGGGGAGCTGTTTTTT.

The J gene is TRBJ2-7, the V gene TRBV10-2; a possible D gene is TRBD2 (6 bases). The V and J ends lost 6 bases and 0 bases respectively, with 12 bases between them. Germline CDR1 WSHSY, CDR2 SAAADI. The CDR3 contains 14 residues. The CDR3 region has the DNA TGCGCCAGCAGCCGGGACTTCCCCTCCTACGAGCAGTACTTC. Translation: CASSRDFPSYEQYF.

The J gene is TRBJ1-3, the V gene TRBV19; D remains unclear. CDR3 size: 16 residues. Per germline, CDR1 LNHDA and CDR2 SQIVND (reference sequence). V was trimmed by 3 bases and J by 7 bases, leaving 19 bases between them. The CDR3 region has the DNA TGTGCCAGTAGTATTACCAGAGACTCATTATGGAACACCATATATTTT. Protein sequence: CASSITRDSLWNTIYF.

V is TRBV10-3 and J is TRBJ1-3, with 9 bases aligning to TRBD1. The CDR3 is 14 amino acids. Trimming took 7 bases from V and 4 from J; bases not matched to a gene: 5. CDR1 and CDR2 from the germline V gene are ENHRY and SYGVKD. CDR3 coding DNA: TGTGCCATCAACTCCGGGACAGGGGGAAACACCATATATTTT. The encoded protein is CAINSGTGGNTIYF.

This clone occurred once. V and J are TRBV3-1 (or the pseudogene TRBV3-2) and TRBJ2-2; no firm D call. V lost 1 base and J 3 bases, leaving 9 bases between the germline ends. The CDR3 contains 15 residues. From germline, CDR1 is LGHDT and CDR2 YNNKEL (reference sequence). The CDR3 DNA is TGTGCCAGCAGCCAAGGCGAGACTTACACCGGGGAGCTGTTTTTT. It encodes CASSQGETYTGELFF.

The genes are TRBV30 and TRBJ2-7; maybe TRBD1 (6 bases). The CDR3 loop spans 13 amino acids. CDR1 is GTSNPN and CDR2 is SVGIG in the germline V gene (reference sequence). The V end was cut by 4 bases, the J end by 0 bases, with 10 bases between. For the CDR3, the DNA is TGTGCCTGGAAGGCAGGGGACTCCTACGAGCAGTACTTC. As protein: CAWKAGDSYEQYF.

The J gene is TRBJ2-3, the V gene TRBV29-1; D not resolved. Germline V gives CDR1 SQVTM, CDR2 ANQGSEA. The CDR3 consists of 13 residues. V lost 6 bases and J 0 bases, leaving 10 bases between the germline ends. The CDR3 DNA is TGCAGCGTGAGATACTCTAGCACAGATACGCAGTATTTT. Protein product: CSVRYSSTDTQYF.

J is TRBJ2-2 and V is TRBV28, with 7 bases fitting TRBD1. Trimming cost V 3 bases and J 4 bases; bases outside gene matches: 2. The CDR3 covers 14 residues. CDR1 is MDHEN and CDR2 is SYDVKM in the germline V gene. DNA of the CDR3: TGTGCCAGCAGTTTGACAGGGCGCACCGGGGAGCTGTTTTTT. Translating gives CASSLTGRTGELFF.

V is TRBV28 and J is TRBJ2-1; possibly TRBD2 for D (5 bases). Germline V lookup: CDR1 MDHEN, CDR2 SYDVKM. Trimming removed 5 bases at V and 3 bases at J, with 11 bases between. The CDR3 covers 14 residues. The CDR3 sequence is CASSIGLLYNEQFF. The CDR3 region has the DNA TGTGCCAGCAGTATCGGACTCCTCTACAATGAGCAGTTCTTC.

This chain uses TRBV18 with TRBJ2-5; D is unclear. Trimming stripped 6 bases from V and 4 bases from J, with 9 bases between. Germline CDR1 reads KGHSH; CDR2 reads LQKENI. This CDR3 has 12 amino acids. CDR3: CASSQNGETQYF. CDR3 coding DNA: TGTGCCAGCTCCCAGAATGGAGAGACCCAGTACTTC. The full variable domain, in which reference TRBV18 and TRBJ2-5 provide the parts outside the CDR3, is NAGVMQNPRHLVRRRGQEARLRCSPMKGHSHVYWYRQLPEEGLKFMVYLQKENIIDESGMPKERFSAEFPKEGPSILRIQQVVRGDSAAYFCASSQNGETQYFGPGTRLLVL.